This T cell receptor (beta chain) stems from a study of early T cells in non-severe SARS-CoV-2 infection. Across the study: Whole-blood bulk RNA, unsorted, was sequenced, and chains were unpaired.

V lost 5 bases to trimming and J lost 10 bases, with 6 bases between them. Germline CDR1 and CDR2: DFQATT and SNEGSKA (reference sequence). The CDR3 has 9 residues. TCRdb reprocessed the 5' RACE reads via MiXCR and lists one record per CDR3 protein. The profile shows about 64,000 distinct CDR3 sequences, approximately 10% of them singletons. This chain joins TRBV20-1 and TRBJ2-1; D is unclear. The sample was whole blood, taken at baseline. The receptor was derived from an adult who was a healthcare worker with PCR-confirmed SARS-CoV-2 infection or an uninfected control (not recorded which). The CDR3 loop is CSAGWEQFF. DNA of the CDR3: TGCAGTGCTGGGTGGGAGCAGTTCTTC.